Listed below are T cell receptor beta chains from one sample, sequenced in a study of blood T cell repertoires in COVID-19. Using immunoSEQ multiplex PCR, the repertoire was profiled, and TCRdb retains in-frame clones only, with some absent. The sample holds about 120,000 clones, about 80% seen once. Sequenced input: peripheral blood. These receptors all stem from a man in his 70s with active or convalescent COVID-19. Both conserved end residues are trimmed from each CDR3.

cdr3_aa: ASSFVGTSGKQF; v_call: TRBV5-4; j_call: TRBJ2-1; cdr3_length: 12
cdr3_aa: ASSLDRTGELF; v_call: TRBV5-1; j_call: TRBJ2-2; cdr3_length: 11
cdr3_aa: ASSFSGGAADTQY; v_call: TRBV7-2; j_call: TRBJ2-3; cdr3_length: 13
cdr3_aa: ASSRGEGGSGRY; v_call: TRBV3-1/TRBV3-2; j_call: TRBJ2-7; cdr3_length: 12
cdr3_aa: ASSLVHQGGYT; v_call: TRBV12-3/TRBV12-4; j_call: TRBJ1-2; cdr3_length: 11
cdr3_aa: ASSLGGTSNYGYT; v_call: TRBV5-1; j_call: TRBJ1-2; cdr3_length: 13
cdr3_aa: ASSRGGSGANVLT; v_call: TRBV5-4; j_call: TRBJ2-6; cdr3_length: 13
cdr3_aa: ASSPGGSSYEQY; v_call: TRBV11-3; j_call: TRBJ2-7; cdr3_length: 12
cdr3_aa: ASSLELAGANEQF; v_call: TRBV5-4; j_call: TRBJ2-1; cdr3_length: 13
cdr3_aa: ASSLTRDNEQF; v_call: TRBV27; j_call: TRBJ2-1; cdr3_length: 11
cdr3_aa: ASSLSGTGFNEQF; v_call: TRBV18; j_call: TRBJ2-1; cdr3_length: 13
cdr3_aa: ASSESPTGSDTQY; v_call: TRBV10-2; j_call: TRBJ2-3; cdr3_length: 13
cdr3_aa: ASLGRGNYGYT; v_call: TRBV3-1/TRBV3-2; j_call: TRBJ1-2; cdr3_length: 11
cdr3_aa: ASSTQAGADEQY; v_call: TRBV19; j_call: TRBJ2-7; cdr3_length: 12
cdr3_aa: ASSLLGTDTQY; v_call: TRBV6-5; j_call: TRBJ2-3; cdr3_length: 11
cdr3_aa: ASSQAGTRYGYT; v_call: TRBV3-1/TRBV3-2; j_call: TRBJ1-2; cdr3_length: 12
cdr3_aa: ASSPTGTELSTIY; v_call: TRBV3-1/TRBV3-2; j_call: TRBJ1-3; cdr3_length: 13
cdr3_aa: ASSPRQGILNTEAF; v_call: TRBV27; j_call: TRBJ1-1; cdr3_length: 14
cdr3_aa: ASSPGLAYTYEQY; v_call: TRBV7-2; j_call: TRBJ2-7; cdr3_length: 13
cdr3_aa: ASSEKHSNQPQH; v_call: TRBV4-3; j_call: TRBJ1-5; cdr3_length: 12
cdr3_aa: ASSRTGDNQPQH; v_call: TRBV7-2; j_call: TRBJ1-5; cdr3_length: 12
cdr3_aa: AWSKEGAPTRDGYT; v_call: TRBV30; j_call: TRBJ1-2; cdr3_length: 14
cdr3_aa: ASSAPTSGSYEQY; v_call: TRBV28; j_call: TRBJ2-7; cdr3_length: 13
cdr3_aa: ASSWGLAGGLYNEQF; v_call: TRBV5-6; j_call: TRBJ2-1; cdr3_length: 15
cdr3_aa: ASSIGRDTIGGGYT; v_call: TRBV19; j_call: TRBJ1-2; cdr3_length: 14
cdr3_aa: ASSLGQGMYEQY; v_call: TRBV5-5; j_call: TRBJ2-7; cdr3_length: 12
cdr3_aa: ASSLSPSGGQF; v_call: TRBV7-3; j_call: TRBJ2-1; cdr3_length: 11
cdr3_aa: ASSISGPEAF; v_call: TRBV6-5; j_call: TRBJ1-1; cdr3_length: 10
cdr3_aa: ASSPTPPGLGNTIY; v_call: TRBV11-2; j_call: TRBJ1-3; cdr3_length: 14
cdr3_aa: ASSQDGDRGRLETQY; v_call: TRBV4-1; j_call: TRBJ2-5; cdr3_length: 15
cdr3_aa: ASSEAWSYEQY; v_call: TRBV6-1; j_call: TRBJ2-7; cdr3_length: 11
cdr3_aa: ASSYLGRRGYEQY; v_call: TRBV6-2/TRBV6-3; j_call: TRBJ2-7; cdr3_length: 13
cdr3_aa: ASSPTGFRTEAF; v_call: TRBV9; j_call: TRBJ1-1; cdr3_length: 12
cdr3_aa: STRVQSGDGYT; v_call: TRBV29-1; j_call: TRBJ1-2; cdr3_length: 11
cdr3_aa: SVVTGGTGELF; v_call: TRBV29-1; j_call: TRBJ2-2; cdr3_length: 11
cdr3_aa: ASSSPASGKETQY; v_call: TRBV6-2/TRBV6-3; j_call: TRBJ2-5; cdr3_length: 13
cdr3_aa: ASSLAEGTTVNEQF; v_call: TRBV5-8; j_call: TRBJ2-1; cdr3_length: 14